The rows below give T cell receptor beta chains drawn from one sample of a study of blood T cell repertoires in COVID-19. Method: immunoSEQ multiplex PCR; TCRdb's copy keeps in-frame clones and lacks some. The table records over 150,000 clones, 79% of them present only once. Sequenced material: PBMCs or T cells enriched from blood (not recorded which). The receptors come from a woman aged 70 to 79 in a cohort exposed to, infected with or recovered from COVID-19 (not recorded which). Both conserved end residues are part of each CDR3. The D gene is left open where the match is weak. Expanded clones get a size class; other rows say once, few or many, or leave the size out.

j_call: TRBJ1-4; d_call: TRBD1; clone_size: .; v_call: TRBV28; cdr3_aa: CASSPISGQGGKLFF; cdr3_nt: TGTGCCAGCAGTCCAATCTCCGGACAGGGCGGGAAACTGTTTTTT
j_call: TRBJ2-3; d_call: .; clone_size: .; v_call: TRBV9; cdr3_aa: CASSETHRRGTDTQYF; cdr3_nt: TGTGCCAGCAGCGAGACCCATCGGAGAGGCACAGATACGCAGTATTTT
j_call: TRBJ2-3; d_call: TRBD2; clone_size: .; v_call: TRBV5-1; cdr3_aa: CASSLGLAGGDTQYF; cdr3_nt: TGCGCCAGCAGCTTGGGACTAGCGGGCGGCGATACGCAGTATTTT
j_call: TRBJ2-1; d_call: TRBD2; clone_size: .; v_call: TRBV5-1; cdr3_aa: CASSPLTSGGANEQFF; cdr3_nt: TGCGCCAGCAGCCCCTTGACTAGCGGGGGGGCAAATGAGCAGTTCTTC
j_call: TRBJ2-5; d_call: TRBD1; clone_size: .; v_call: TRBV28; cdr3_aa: CASSSPRGKGLRETQYF; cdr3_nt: TGTGCCAGCAGTTCTCCCAGGGGGAAAGGGTTAAGGGAGACCCAGTACTTC
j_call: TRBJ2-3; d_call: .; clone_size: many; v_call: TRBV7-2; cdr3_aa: CASSSENTDTQYF; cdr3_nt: TGTGCCAGCAGCTCGGAGAACACAGATACGCAGTATTTT
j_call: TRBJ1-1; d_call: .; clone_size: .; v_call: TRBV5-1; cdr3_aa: CASSLTGWNTEAFF; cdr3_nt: TGCGCCAGCAGCTTGACAGGGTGGAACACTGAAGCTTTCTTT
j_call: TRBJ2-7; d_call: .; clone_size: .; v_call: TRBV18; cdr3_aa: CASSPRGGIVYEQYF; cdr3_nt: TGTGCCAGCTCACCAAGGGGCGGGATTGTCTACGAGCAGTACTTC
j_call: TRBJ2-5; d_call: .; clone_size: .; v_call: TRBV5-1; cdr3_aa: CASSLGDKAQETQYF; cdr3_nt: TGCGCCAGCAGCTTGGGAGACAAGGCCCAAGAGACCCAGTACTTC
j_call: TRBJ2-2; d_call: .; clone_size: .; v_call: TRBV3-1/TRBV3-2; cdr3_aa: CASSQDPNTGELFF; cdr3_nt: TGTGCCAGCAGCCAAGACCCAAACACCGGGGAGCTGTTTTTT
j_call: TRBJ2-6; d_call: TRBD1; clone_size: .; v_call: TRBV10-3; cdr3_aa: CAISSLGQGRISRSGANVLTF; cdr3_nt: TGTGCCATCAGTTCTTTAGGACAGGGAAGGATTTCCCGCTCTGGGGCCAACGTCCTGACTTTC
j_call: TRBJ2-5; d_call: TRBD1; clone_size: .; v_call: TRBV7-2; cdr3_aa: CASSLADRVWAQETQYF; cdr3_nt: TGTGCCAGCAGCTTAGCGGACAGGGTTTGGGCCCAAGAGACCCAGTACTTC
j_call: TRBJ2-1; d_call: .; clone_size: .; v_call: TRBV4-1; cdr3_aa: CASSQGTTYSYNEQFF; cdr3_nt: TGCGCCAGCAGCCAAGGAACGACTTATTCCTACAATGAGCAGTTCTTC
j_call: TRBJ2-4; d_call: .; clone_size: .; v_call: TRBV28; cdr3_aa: CASSSPGIENIQYF; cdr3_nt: TGTGCCAGCAGTAGCCCCGGTATTGAAAACATTCAGTACTTC
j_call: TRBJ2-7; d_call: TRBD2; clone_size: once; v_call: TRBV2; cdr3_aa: CASRAPGRGGGYEQYF; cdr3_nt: TGTGCCAGCAGGGCCCCAGGTCGGGGGGGAGGATACGAGCAGTACTTC
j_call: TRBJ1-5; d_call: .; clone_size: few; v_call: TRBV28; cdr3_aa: CASSLWKGSNQPQHF; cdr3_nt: TGTGCCAGCAGTTTATGGAAGGGGAGCAATCAGCCCCAGCATTTT
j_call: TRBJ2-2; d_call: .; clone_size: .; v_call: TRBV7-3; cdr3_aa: CASSTSSFGELFF; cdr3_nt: TGTGCCAGCAGCACCTCAAGCTTCGGGGAGCTGTTTTTT
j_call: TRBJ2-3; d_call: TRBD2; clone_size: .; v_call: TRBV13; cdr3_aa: CASSPRLAGGPVASTDTQYF; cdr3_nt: TGTGCCAGCAGCCCAAGACTAGCGGGAGGGCCGGTGGCTAGCACAGATACGCAGTATTTT
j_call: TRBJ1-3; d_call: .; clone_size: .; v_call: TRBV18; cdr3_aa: CASSQTGGNTIYF; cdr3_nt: TGTGCCAGCTCACAGACGGGAGGAAACACCATATATTTT